Included here is one T cell receptor beta chain sequence, with context. The data are from a study of STAT5B mutations in CD4+ large granular lymphocyte leukemia. This was a survey-level run. Produced via immunoSEQ multiplex PCR; TCRdb's table is partial and in-frame only. Here the sample spans around 48,000 clones, 55% to 75% being singletons. CDR3 length: 16 amino acids. Trimming pared 8 bases from V and 10 bases from J, leaving 24 bases between. The germline V gene has CDR1 SNHLY and CDR2 FYNNEI. Material: CD4+ T cells from blood buffy coats. This clonotype was sampled from a human donor in good health. The chain joins TRBV2 to TRBJ1-6, with D maybe TRBD1 (5 bases). CDR3 loop: CASAWGTGLTGSPLHF. The CDR3 coding sequence is TGTGCCAGCGCTTGGGGAACAGGCCTAACGGGGTCACCCCTCCACTTT. The full variable domain, completed using reference TRBV2 and TRBJ1-6, is EPEVTQTPSHQVTQMGQEVILRCVPISNHLYFYWYRQILGQKVEFLVSFYNNEISEKSEIFDDQFSVERPDGSNFTLKIRSTKLEDSAMYFCASAWGTGLTGSPLHFGNGTRLTVT.